This record covers a single T cell receptor beta chain. Its antigen is currently unknown. Trimming cost V 2 bases and J 4 bases, with 29 bases left between them. Germline CDR1 reads MRHNA; CDR2 reads SNTAGT. The CDR3 extends over 20 amino acids. The study reverse transcribed the entire isolated RNA, so it sequenced expressed TCRB transcripts. Using immunoSEQ multiplex PCR, the repertoire was profiled, and TCRdb retains in-frame clones only, with some absent. This sample has about 140,000 clones; 6.9% occur once, and the top ten carry 1.1% to 1.5%. This entry comes from a study of beta chain features in type 1 diabetes. CD4+ naive, central memory, regulatory and stem cell-like memory subsets were isolated by sorting on CD45RO/CCR7/CD25/CD127/CD95/CD27. Findings of the study overall: Resolution of whether HLA type affects TCRB rearrangement was not achieved here.

What was sequenced was central memory CD4+ T cells from blood. This receptor was taken from a woman aged 25 to 45 in good health. V usage is TRBV6-4 and J usage is TRBJ1-2; D perhaps matches TRBD1 (5 bases). CDR3: CASSDLGDRTKLWLSYGYTF. The CDR3 region has the DNA TGTGCCAGCAGTGACCTCGGTGACAGAACCAAACTATGGCTAAGCTATGGCTACACCTTC.